These T cell receptor beta chains were read from a single sample in a study of graft-versus-host responses after intestinal transplantation. Clones were read by immunoSEQ multiplex PCR, and TCRdb kept only the in-frame ones, dropping some. The sample contains over 7,500 clones, about 77% of which appear only once. Material: ileum tissue, obtained 450 to 480 days after intestinal transplantation. The receptor set was obtained from a human patient who received an intestinal transplant, so some T cells may come from the graft donor. CDR3s include the opening cysteine and the closing phenylalanine or tryptophan. Fields, in order: clone size, V gene, CDR3 protein. Rows may omit the clone size; those that give it use once, few, many or a size class.

. | TRBV29-1 | CSVGETYSGNTIYF
. | TRBV27 | CASSPGTGRANGANVLTF
few | TRBV27 | CASSQGPSYEQYF
once | TRBV7-9 | CASSSDGLEQYF
few | TRBV13 | CASSLGTAYEQYF
. | TRBV5-1 | CASSLGIGDTEAFF
. | TRBV7-8 | CASSLAVTNAEQFF
medium-sized | TRBV29-1 | CSVLTAGSSYEQYF
. | TRBV19 | CASMGTGAEAFF
. | TRBV4-1 | CASSQERWQNNVLTF
once | TRBV7-9 | CASSLVLGNYGYTF
. | TRBV5-4 | CASSLAGPSGGQETQYF
. | TRBV28 | CASRGGARYEQYF
. | TRBV30 | CAWSNRDAKAFF
. | TRBV9 | CASSVKGRDTQYF
. | TRBV27 | CASRLYNEQFF
. | TRBV5-5 | CASSGGQGYEQYF
. | TRBV7-3 | CASSPNRDTEAFF
. | TRBV10-3 | CAISRREARQGTTEAFF
. | TRBV6-6 | CASSFGNTEAFF
few | TRBV6-5 | CASSYSSWGKDTQYF
. | TRBV4-1 | CASSQLTGNNQPQHF
. | TRBV19 | CASHLSDTGELFF
. | TRBV5-5 | CASSGGQGYEQYF
. | TRBV27 | CASSPQDRGYGYTF
. | TRBV5-5 | CASSYSNRVAKNIQYF
once | TRBV6-5 | CASRVRGGFGNTIYF
once | TRBV4-2 | CASSQVGLAGGDTQYF
. | TRBV19 | CASVGQGWTGELFF
large | TRBV14 | CASSQDPSREQYF
. | TRBV15 | CATSREAGPDTQYF
. | TRBV19 | CASSIGWGDSPLHF
. | TRBV9 | CASSAGEYYEQYF
. | TRBV2 | CASFFSSGGVNTDTQYF
few | TRBV2 | CASSLRGQVNTEAFF
. | TRBV5-7 | CASRGGTGLYEQYF
. | TRBV7-2 | CASSLERTGELFF
few | TRBV10-2 | CASRRGTGFDEQYF
. | TRBV4-2 | CASSQYVASEAFF
. | TRBV21-1 | CASSKVPGTEAFF
few | TRBV7-4 | CASSYLDSSNQPQHF
. | TRBV20-1 | CSARPNYGYTF
. | TRBV29-1 | CSVEMKGYEQYF
. | TRBV5-1 | CASSLGLAGGNTDTQYF
. | TRBV19 | CASSAPKTGNTEAFF